These 7 T cell receptor beta chains were all obtained from the same sample, sequenced in a study of T-cell reconstitution after alpha-beta-depleted transplantation in children. Preparation of the TCRbeta library involved a method that used unique molecular identifiers. TCRdb re-called the PCR reads with MiXCR, one entry per CDR3 protein. The table lists around 600,000 distinct CDR3 sequences, 20% to 25% of them singletons. The sample in question was PBMCs, mostly from graft donor cells, obtained 360 days after TCRalphabeta/CD19-depleted stem cell transplant. The receptors originated from a boy in the first two years of life who had a stem cell transplant for acute myeloid leukemia, so the T cells may come from the graft donor.

In its sample, this clonotype was seen a few times. Here the CDR3 reads CASSPDRRTEAFF. CDR3 in DNA: TGTGCCAGCAGCCCAGACAGGAGGACTGAAGCTTTCTTT. The rearrangement uses TRBV7-2 and TRBJ1-1, with D perhaps matching TRBD1 (6 bases). This CDR3 contains 13 residues. Germline V gene sequence: CDR1 SGHTA, CDR2 FQGNSA. The V end lost 5 bases, the J end lost 5 bases, and 12 bases lay between the germline ends.

V gene TRBV11-1 combines with J gene TRBJ1-3; D is unresolved. Germline assignment: CDR1 SGHAT and CDR2 FQDESV (reference sequence). Trimming took 5 bases from V and 1 from J, leaving 9 bases between them. The length of the CDR3 is 14 residues. CDR3 sequence reads: CASSQLGSGNTIYF. In nucleotides, the CDR3 is TGTGCCAGCAGCCAGTTGGGATCTGGAAACACCATATATTTT.

In this sample, this clonotype turned up many times. The chain is built from TRBV27 and TRBJ2-1, with TRBD1 matching 9 bases. The CDR3 totals 13 residues. CDR1 is MNHEY and CDR2 is SMNVEV in the germline V gene (reference sequence). The trim removed 8 bases at V and 2 bases at J, leaving 1 base unmatched. The CDR3 bases are TGTGCCAGCCGACAGGGGGCCTACAATGAGCAGTTCTTC. Its translation is CASRQGAYNEQFF.

This rearrangement joins TRBV12-3 or TRBV12-4 to TRBJ1-5, with 7 bases lining up with TRBD1. V was pared by 4 bases and J by 8 bases, with 8 bases of the junction left unmatched. This CDR3 is 14 amino acids long. The CDR3 region has the DNA TGTGCCAGCAGTTCCGGACAGGTGGGTGAGCCCCAGCATTTT. It translates to CASSSGQVGEPQHF.

The rearrangement links TRBV7-6 to TRBJ2-5; 8 nucleotides agree with TRBD2. Per germline, CDR1 SGHVS and CDR2 FNYEAQ. After removal of 2 bases from V and 7 bases from J, the junction contained 15 bases not matched to a gene. There are 17 residues in the CDR3. This CDR3 reads CASSLITRTSPPGTQYF. CDR3 nucleotide sequence: TGTGCCAGCAGCTTAATTACCCGGACTAGCCCTCCGGGGACCCAGTACTTC.

J is TRBJ2-3 and V is TRBV20-1; D is perhaps TRBD2 (5 bases). The CDR3 sequence is 15 residues long. V lost 2 bases, J lost 4 bases, and 16 bases lay in between. The germline CDR1 and CDR2 sequences are DFQATT and SNEGSKA (reference sequence). This CDR3 is CSARLTRVGADTQYF. DNA of the CDR3: TGCAGTGCTAGACTAACTAGAGTAGGCGCAGATACGCAGTATTTT.

The chain joins TRBV6-1 to TRBJ2-3; D is unclear. CDR3 size: 15 residues. CDR1 is MNHNS and CDR2 is SASEGT in the germline V gene. V lost 6 bases and J 3 bases, leaving 16 bases between the germline ends. CDR3 sequence (DNA): TGTGCCAGCAGAGCAGAGGCGCCACATACAGATACGCAGTATTTT. It yields the protein CASRAEAPHTDTQYF.